A selection of T cell receptor beta chains follows, all from one sample in a study of cytomegalovirus exposure and HLA in healthy donors. The method was immunoSEQ multiplex PCR; TCRdb's version includes in-frame clones alone and lacks a portion of them. The table includes about 170,000 clones, roughly 80% detected once. The sample taken for sequencing was PBMCs. The receptors shown here come from a female donor in good health and CMV-seronegative. Each CDR3 is given with its conserved first and last residue. The order of the fields is V gene, J gene, clone size, D gene, CDR3 protein, CDR3 DNA. The D gene is left open where the match is weak. Size is omitted from some rows. Given values are once, few, many or a class for expanded clones.

>TRBV28|TRBJ1-4|NA|TRBD1
CASSTPGQGRTNEKLFF
TGTGCCAGCAGTACGCCGGGACAGGGTAGAACTAATGAAAAACTGTTTTTT
>TRBV4-3|TRBJ1-4|NA|NA
CASSQDWVRGVNEKLFF
TGCGCCAGCAGCCAAGATTGGGTTCGGGGGGTTAATGAAAAACTGTTTTTT
>TRBV5-6|TRBJ1-5|NA|NA
CASSRDKPQHF
TGTGCCAGCAGCCGTGACAAGCCCCAGCATTTT
>TRBV30|TRBJ1-5|NA|NA
CAWRGAGPRGPQHF
TGTGCCTGGAGGGGCGCAGGCCCCAGGGGGCCCCAGCATTTT
>TRBV7-9|TRBJ1-2|NA|TRBD1
CASSSGQAVTGGYTF
TGTGCCAGCAGCTCGGGACAGGCGGTGACAGGGGGCTACACCTTC
>TRBV4-1|TRBJ1-2|NA|TRBD1
CASSQEQDGTENGYTF
TGCGCCAGCAGCCAAGAGCAAGACGGGACAGAGAATGGCTACACCTTC
>TRBV5-4|TRBJ2-3|NA|TRBD1
CASSDRGTPDTQYF
TGTGCCAGCAGTGACAGGGGAACCCCAGATACGCAGTATTTT
>TRBV21-1|TRBJ2-1|NA|NA
CASSVWTKRSYNEQFF
TGTGCCAGCAGCGTCTGGACAAAGCGCTCCTACAATGAGCAGTTCTTC
>TRBV5-4|TRBJ2-7|few|NA
CASSPGGVEQYF
TGTGCCAGCAGCCCCGGCGGGGTCGAGCAGTACTTC
>TRBV25-1|TRBJ1-3|NA|NA
CASSDPRQASSGNTIYF
TGTGCCAGCAGTGACCCTCGACAGGCCTCTTCTGGAAACACCATATATTTT
>TRBV7-2|TRBJ1-5|once|NA
CASSLQGLYSNQPQHF
TGTGCCAGCAGCTTACAGGGACTGTATAGCAATCAGCCCCAGCATTTT
>TRBV4-1|TRBJ2-5|NA|TRBD2
CASSQGSGGAPETQYF
TGCGCCAGCAGCCAAGGGAGCGGGGGGGCCCCAGAGACCCAGTACTTC
>TRBV7-2|TRBJ1-5|once|NA
CASSPNSGRGEPQHF
TGTGCCAGCAGCCCTAATTCGGGCAGGGGTGAGCCCCAGCATTTT
>TRBV16|TRBJ1-5|NA|NA
CASSPGEYSNQPQHF
TGTGCCAGCAGCCCCGGTGAATATAGCAATCAGCCCCAGCATTTT
>TRBV2|TRBJ1-2|NA|NA
CASGWTVTYGYTF
TGTGCCAGCGGATGGACAGTTACCTATGGCTACACCTTC
>TRBV9|TRBJ2-7|NA|NA
CASSVDREYEQYF
TGTGCCAGCAGCGTAGACAGGGAGTACGAGCAGTACTTC
>TRBV5-1|TRBJ2-7|NA|TRBD1
CASSEGTGGSYEQYF
TGCGCCAGCAGCGAAGGGACAGGGGGCTCCTACGAGCAGTACTTC
>TRBV5-1|TRBJ2-7|NA|NA
CASSLQAYEQYF
TGCGCCAGCAGCTTACAAGCCTACGAGCAGTACTTC
>TRBV28|TRBJ1-5|NA|NA
CASSFPVQPQHF
TGTGCCAGCAGTTTTCCGGTCCAGCCCCAGCATTTT
>TRBV7-3|TRBJ2-7|NA|TRBD2
CASSFQAGVGYEQYF
TGTGCCAGCAGCTTCCAAGCGGGAGTGGGCTACGAGCAGTACTTC
>TRBV4-3|TRBJ2-3|NA|TRBD2
CASSQVLAGGPTDTQYF
TGCGCCAGCAGCCAAGTTTTAGCGGGGGGGCCCACAGATACGCAGTATTTT
>TRBV7-2|TRBJ1-1|NA|NA
CASSRDNSFVGTEAFF
TGTGCCAGCAGTCGGGACAACTCCTTTGTCGGCACTGAAGCTTTCTTT
>TRBV27|TRBJ1-2|NA|NA
CASRSGYSYGYTF
TGTGCCAGCAGATCGGGGTATAGCTATGGCTACACCTTC
>TRBV7-2|TRBJ2-3|NA|NA
CASSPLSWTETDTQYF
TGTGCCAGCAGCCCTTTAAGTTGGACTGAAACAGATACGCAGTATTTT
>TRBV5-4|TRBJ1-6|NA|NA
CASSSTDSPLHF
TGTGCCAGCAGCTCCACTGATTCACCCCTCCACTTT
>TRBV10-1|TRBJ2-1|NA|TRBD2
CASSDWALAEGNEQFF
TGCGCCAGCAGTGACTGGGCACTAGCGGAGGGTAATGAGCAGTTCTTC
>TRBV28|TRBJ1-2|NA|NA
CASSPLGGALNYGYTF
TGTGCCAGCAGCCCACTCGGGGGGGCCCTAAACTATGGCTACACCTTC
>TRBV10-3|TRBJ1-2|NA|TRBD1
CAISDNRGGYTF
TGTGCCATCAGTGATAACAGGGGTGGCTACACCTTC
>TRBV29-1|TRBJ2-7|few|TRBD2
CSVAGGGSYEQYF
TGCAGCGTTGCCGGGGGGGGTTCCTACGAGCAGTACTTC
>TRBV7-8|TRBJ1-2|NA|NA
CASRNDRTENYGYTF
TGTGCCAGCAGGAATGATAGGACAGAAAACTATGGCTACACCTTC
>TRBV15|TRBJ1-5|NA|NA
CATSRDLQINQPQHF
TGTGCCACCAGCAGAGATCTACAGATCAATCAGCCCCAGCATTTT
>TRBV28|TRBJ2-7|NA|NA
CASSASLGAYEQYF
TGTGCCAGCAGTGCCTCTCTAGGGGCCTACGAGCAGTACTTC
>TRBV9|TRBJ2-7|once|TRBD1
CASSGGQVSSYEQYF
TGTGCCAGCAGCGGAGGACAGGTGAGCTCCTACGAGCAGTACTTC
>TRBV28|TRBJ1-2|few|NA
CASRLDIHGYTF
TGTGCCAGCAGACTCGACATTCATGGCTACACCTTC
>TRBV11-2|TRBJ2-1|NA|TRBD2
CASSSSSGLPGNEQFF
TGTGCCAGCAGTTCTTCTAGCGGCCTACCGGGAAATGAGCAGTTCTTC
>TRBV9|TRBJ2-3|few|TRBD1
CASSARGQGRTDTQYF
TGTGCCAGCAGCGCCCGGGGACAGGGGAGGACAGATACGCAGTATTTT
>TRBV7-8|TRBJ1-2|NA|TRBD1
CASSLARDRGVPYGYTF
TGTGCCAGCAGCTTAGCGAGGGACAGGGGTGTTCCCTATGGCTACACCTTC
>TRBV9|TRBJ2-1|NA|NA
CASSVDRANEQFF
TGTGCCAGCAGCGTAGACAGGGCCAATGAGCAGTTCTTC
>TRBV19|TRBJ1-2|NA|NA
CASSIRDNYGYTF
TGTGCCAGTAGTATCAGGGATAACTATGGCTACACCTTC
>TRBV19|TRBJ1-5|NA|NA
CASSIGTSNQPQHF
TGTGCCAGTAGTATAGGGACATCCAATCAGCCCCAGCATTTT
>TRBV6-5|TRBJ2-1|NA|TRBD2
CASSRWTSGGDEQFF
TGTGCCAGCAGCCGGTGGACTAGCGGGGGTGATGAGCAGTTCTTC
>TRBV14|TRBJ2-1|NA|NA
CASSQDRHFSYNEQFF
TGTGCCAGCAGCCAAGACCGACACTTCTCCTACAATGAGCAGTTCTTC
>TRBV29-1|TRBJ2-5|NA|TRBD2
CSVEGTSGYQETQYF
TGCAGCGTTGAAGGGACTAGCGGGTACCAAGAGACCCAGTACTTC
>TRBV2|TRBJ1-2|NA|NA
CASRRQPNYGYTF
TGTGCCAGCCGACGACAGCCTAACTATGGCTACACCTTC
>TRBV4-1|TRBJ1-1|NA|TRBD1
CASSQWGQGSTEAFF
TGCGCCAGCAGCCAGTGGGGACAGGGGAGCACTGAAGCTTTCTTT
>TRBV7-5|TRBJ1-2|NA|NA
CARSLWGQLGRVYTF
TGTGCCAGAAGCTTATGGGGGCAGCTCGGTCGTGTCTACACCTTC
>TRBV6-5|TRBJ1-6|NA|NA
CASSYEAWSPLHF
TGTGCCAGCAGTTACGAAGCCTGGTCACCCCTCCACTTT
>TRBV30|TRBJ2-7|few|TRBD2
CAWSKRGSYEQYF
TGTGCCTGGAGTAAGCGGGGGTCCTACGAGCAGTACTTC